This is a list of T cell receptor beta chains from one sample in a study of blood T cell repertoires in COVID-19. The assay was immunoSEQ multiplex PCR, and TCRdb's table has in-frame clones only and misses some. The sample records roughly 140,000 clones, about four fifths being singletons. The specimen was peripheral blood. All receptors come from a human donor in a cohort sampled during active COVID-19. The CDR3 runs from the conserved cysteine through the conserved F or W. Fields, in order: J gene, V gene, clone size, D gene, CDR3 protein, CDR3 DNA. A D gene is named only where the DNA matches it firmly. The listing skips clone size in some rows; elsewhere it reads once, few, many or a size class.

>TRBJ2-5|TRBV6-5|NA|TRBD1
CASSGQGRKTQYF
TGTGCCAGCAGCGGACAGGGGCGGAAGACCCAGTACTTC
>TRBJ2-5|TRBV5-4|NA|NA
CASSPDTQETQYF
TGTGCCAGCAGCCCGGACACCCAAGAGACCCAGTACTTC
>TRBJ1-5|TRBV28|NA|NA
CASRSVINQPQHF
TGTGCCAGCAGGTCAGTGATTAATCAGCCCCAGCATTTT
>TRBJ2-7|TRBV19|NA|NA
CASSAESGGRMEQYF
TGTGCCAGTAGTGCTGAGTCTGGGGGCCGTATGGAGCAGTACTTC
>TRBJ1-2|TRBV19|NA|NA
CASSIKQGNYGYTF
TGTGCCAGTAGTATTAAGCAGGGTAACTATGGCTACACCTTC
>TRBJ1-6|TRBV6-6|NA|NA
CASMISDTNNSPLHF
TGTGCCAGCATGATTTCGGACACTAATAATTCACCCCTCCACTTT
>TRBJ1-2|TRBV27|NA|TRBD1
CASSLGSTGRFLNYGYTF
TGTGCCAGCAGTTTGGGTTCGACAGGGCGCTTCCTTAACTATGGCTACACCTTC
>TRBJ2-3|TRBV5-1|NA|TRBD1
CASSLDREGTDTQYF
TGCGCCAGCAGCCTCGACAGGGAAGGCACAGATACGCAGTATTTT
>TRBJ2-5|TRBV2|NA|TRBD2
CASRPGGQETQYF
TGTGCCAGCCGTCCGGGGGGCCAAGAGACCCAGTACTTC
>TRBJ2-2|TRBV3-1/TRBV3-2|few|TRBD1
CASSRTGKTGELFF
TGTGCCAGCAGCCGGACAGGGAAGACCGGGGAGCTGTTTTTT
>TRBJ2-1|TRBV7-3|NA|TRBD2
CASSRSGGPYNEQFF
TGTGCCAGCAGCCGTAGCGGGGGCCCTTACAATGAGCAGTTCTTC
>TRBJ2-7|TRBV9|NA|TRBD2
CASSVEPLAGGNYEQYF
TGTGCCAGCAGCGTAGAGCCCCTAGCGGGGGGGAACTACGAGCAGTACTTC
>TRBJ1-5|TRBV5-8|NA|NA
CASSFSRAVEGNQPQHF
TGTGCCAGCAGCTTCAGCAGGGCCGTTGAGGGCAATCAGCCCCAGCATTTT
>TRBJ2-7|TRBV6-6|once|NA
CASKVRQSSYEQYF
TGTGCCAGCAAGGTTCGACAGAGCTCCTACGAGCAGTACTTC
>TRBJ2-7|TRBV6-5|NA|TRBD2
CASSYSRLAGNEQYF
TGTGCCAGCAGTTACTCGCGACTAGCGGGGAACGAGCAGTACTTC
>TRBJ1-1|TRBV30|NA|NA
CAWSVKGDTEAFF
TGTGCCTGGAGTGTAAAGGGAGACACTGAAGCTTTCTTT
>TRBJ2-3|TRBV29-1|NA|TRBD2
CSVGLAGTVTQYF
TGCAGCGTTGGACTAGCGGGTACGGTTACGCAGTATTTT
>TRBJ1-2|TRBV5-1|few|TRBD1
CASSLSQGAAGYTF
TGCGCCAGCAGCCTATCACAGGGGGCGGCTGGCTACACCTTC
>TRBJ2-1|TRBV5-1|few|NA
CASSLGGGPTDEQFF
TGCGCCAGCAGCTTGGGGGGGGGCCCGACCGATGAGCAGTTCTTC